The 21 T cell receptor beta chains below all came from one sample that was sequenced in a study of T cells in Graves' hyperthyroidism and ophthalmopathy. The CDR3 regions of TCR beta were amplified from RNA transcripts. The HTBI primer set was used in a first-round RT-PCR of the TCR CDR3. MiXCR was run by TCRdb on the multiplex PCR reads, yielding one entry per CDR3 protein. The top ten clones hold 7% to 9% of a sample with approximately 600,000 distinct CDR3 sequences, 14% of them seen once. Sequenced input: blood. Receptors originate from a woman between 18 and 29 years old with Graves' ophthalmopathy.

This clonotype was detected many times. V is TRBV12-3 or TRBV12-4 and J is TRBJ2-2, with 12 positions matching TRBD1. This CDR3 region has 16 residues. V dropped 8 bases and J dropped 3; count of bases not matched to a gene: 7. The CDR3 DNA sequence: TGTGCCAGCTTAGGCCGGGACAGGGGGCACACCGGGGAGCTGTTTTTT. Protein: CASLGRDRGHTGELFF.

In nucleotides, the CDR3 is TGCGCCAGCAGCCAAGTAGGGACAGGACGAGGCGAGACCCAGTACTTC. This codes for CASSQVGTGRGETQYF. The chain is built from TRBV4-1 and TRBJ2-5; 8 bases are a match to TRBD1. The germline CDR1 and CDR2 sequences are MGHRA and YSYEKL. The CDR3 has 16 amino acids. V lost 1 base and J lost 5; bases outside the gene matches: 9.

The chain couples TRBV27 to TRBJ2-3, with 10 bases identical to TRBD1. V was pared by 7 bases and J by 6 bases, with 10 bases of the junction left unmatched. CDR1 and CDR2 (germline): MNHEY, SMNVEV (reference sequence). This CDR3 comprises 15 residues. CDR3 nucleotide sequence: TGTGCCAGCACCCCTGGGACAGGGGTTTTTGATACGCAGTATTTT. It yields the protein CASTPGTGVFDTQYF.

This clonotype was detected only a few times. The genes are TRBV18 and TRBJ1-3, with D perhaps matching TRBD1 (6 bases). The ends were cut back, 1 base at V and 4 bases at J, with 14 bases in the middle. Looked up from germline, CDR1 is KGHSH and CDR2 is LQKENI. CDR3 length equals 16 residues. The CDR3 coding sequence is TGTGCCAGCTCACCACGTACAGGGTTGGAAGGAAACACCATATATTTT. This sequence encodes CASSPRTGLEGNTIYF.

This clonotype is medium-sized (0.01 to 0.1%) within its sample. The V and J genes are TRBV28 and TRBJ2-3; 13 bases agree with TRBD2. The germline V gene has CDR1 MDHEN and CDR2 SYDVKM. The CDR3 covers 17 residues. The V segment lost 4 bases and the J segment 4 bases; nucleotides outside the gene matches: 8. CDR3 in DNA: TGTGCCAGCAGTTATGGGACTAGCGGGGTAGTAGCAGATACGCAGTATTTT. This sequence encodes CASSYGTSGVVADTQYF. Full variable domain (outside the CDR3, taken from reference TRBV28 and TRBJ2-3): DVKVTQSSRYLVKRTGEKVFLECVQDMDHENMFWYRQDPGLGLRLIYFSYDVKMKEKGDIPEGYSVSREKKERFSLILESASTNQTSMYLCASSYGTSGVVADTQYFGPGTRLTVL.

This clonotype was counted only a few times. This chain uses TRBV18 with TRBJ2-7, with TRBD1 matching 7 bases. Germline loops: CDR1 KGHSH, CDR2 LQKENI. J was trimmed by 6 bases and V by 4 bases; bases with no gene match: 6. The CDR3 contains 13 residues. The DNA for the CDR3 is TGTGCCAGCTCACGACAGGGTTACGGCGAGCAGTACTTC. It codes for CASSRQGYGEQYF.

There are a few counts of this clonotype. A clone one base away is much larger, so this may be a read error. The CDR3 nucleotides are TGTGCCAGCAGCGCGGGACAGTATGGCTACACCTTC. Translating it yields CASSAGQYGYTF. The chain combines TRBV7-8 with TRBJ1-2; TRBD1 matches at 7 bases. Trimming took 5 bases from V and 5 from J; bases not matched to a gene: 2. From germline, CDR1 is SGHVS and CDR2 FQNEAQ. The CDR3 extends over 12 amino acids.

This clonotype was found a few times. V is TRBV7-9 and J is TRBJ2-1; D is possibly TRBD2 (6 bases). The CDR3 has 16 amino acids. Trimming took 5 bases from V and 5 from J, leaving 19 bases between them. Germline lookup yields CDR1 SEHNR and CDR2 FQNEAQ (reference sequence). The CDR3 nucleotides are TGTGCCAGCAGCCCAGGCGCGGCAGGGAGGAACAATGAGCAGTTCTTC. Translating it yields CASSPGAAGRNNEQFF.

This clonotype was recorded once. The rearrangement uses TRBV7-9 and TRBJ2-7; D ambiguous. The ends were cut back, 3 bases at V and 0 bases at J, with 12 bases in the middle. This CDR3 spans 15 amino acids. Germline V gene lookup returns CDR1 SEHNR and CDR2 FQNEAQ (reference sequence). The CDR3 sequence is CASSFGSASSYEQYF. CDR3 DNA sequence: TGTGCCAGCAGCTTTGGTTCAGCCAGCTCCTACGAGCAGTACTTC. The whole variable domain, filled in from reference TRBV7-9 and TRBJ2-7, reads DTGVSQNPRHKITKRGQNVTFRCDPISEHNRLYWYRQTLGQGPEFLTYFQNEAQLEKSRLLSDRFSAERPKGSFSTLEIQRTEQGDSAMYLCASSFGSASSYEQYFGPGTRLTVT.

This clonotype showed up many times. This rearrangement joins TRBV15 to TRBJ1-5, with D maybe TRBD1 (5 bases). V was trimmed by 1 base and J by 0 bases, leaving 10 bases between them. The germline V gene encodes CDR1 LNHNV and CDR2 YYDKDF (reference sequence). This CDR3 contains 16 residues. The DNA for the CDR3 is TGTGCCACCAGCAGAGCCGGACACCATAGCAATCAGCCCCAGCATTTT. Protein product: CATSRAGHHSNQPQHF.

As concerns this clonotype: This clone may be a read error of a much larger clone one base away. The V and J genes are TRBV28 and TRBJ1-1; 7 positions agree with TRBD1. The germline CDR1 and CDR2 sequences are MDHEN and SYDVKM. The CDR3 runs 14 residues. The CDR3 coding sequence is TGTGCCAGCAGCCCCGCCGACAGGGACACTGCAGCTTTCTTT. It encodes CASSPADRDTAAFF.

Many counts were recorded for this clonotype. This chain joins TRBV11-3 and TRBJ2-1; D gene ambiguous. This CDR3 spans 12 amino acids. V gave up 4 bases and J gave up 6 bases, with 7 bases separating them. Germline V CDR1 and CDR2: SGHNT, YENEEA. CDR3 protein: CASSYASNEQFF. The CDR3 DNA reads as TGTGCCAGCAGCTACGCGAGCAATGAGCAGTTCTTC.

This chain links TRBV10-3 with TRBJ2-5, with 10 positions matching TRBD1. CDR3 length equals 15 residues. J gave up 5 bases and V 4 bases, and 7 bases lay outside the gene matches. Germline V lookup: CDR1 ENHRY, CDR2 SYGVKD. The DNA of the CDR3 is TGTGCCATCAGTGGGGGACAGGGGACGGATGAGACCCAGTACTTC. Translation: CAISGGQGTDETQYF.

The rearrangement joins TRBV4-3 to TRBJ2-7; D unclear. Germline CDR1 and CDR2: LGHNA and YSLEER. The ends were cut back, 0 bases at V and 7 bases at J, with 10 bases in the middle. This CDR3 contains 13 residues. This chain's CDR3 is CASSQDWGWEQYF. The CDR3 DNA is TGCGCCAGCAGCCAAGATTGGGGATGGGAGCAGTACTTC.

This clonotype was seen at least ten times. The V gene is TRBV6-1, the J gene TRBJ1-5; weak D call: TRBD1 (5 bases). The V gene's germline CDR1 is MNHNS and CDR2 SASEGT. Trimming removed 6 bases from V and 5 bases from J, with 14 bases in between. The CDR3 runs 14 residues. For the CDR3, the DNA is TGTGCCAGCAGGTTAGAGTGGGGGGATCAGCCCCAGCATTTT. Its translation: CASRLEWGDQPQHF.

The rearrangement uses TRBV20-1 and TRBJ2-5; 8 bases align to TRBD2. The germline CDR1 and CDR2 sequences are DFQATT and SNEGSKA (reference sequence). With 1 base clipped from V and 9 bases from J, the junction kept 10 bases outside the gene matches. This CDR3 comprises 14 residues. CDR3: CSARVRLAQVAQYF. CDR3 nucleotides: TGCAGTGCTAGAGTCCGACTAGCGCAGGTGGCCCAGTACTTC.

This clonotype was seen repeatedly, ten times or more. The CDR3 DNA is TGTGCCATCACTCGGGGACTAGCGTCCAATGAGCAGTTCTTC. This encodes CAITRGLASNEQFF. The chain uses TRBV10-3 and TRBJ2-1; 10 nucleotides match TRBD2. The V and J ends lost 7 bases and 6 bases, in that order; junction bases with no gene match: 6. CDR1 and CDR2 (germline): ENHRY, SYGVKD. This CDR3 comprises 14 residues.

This clonotype came up many times. The chain couples TRBV6-1 to TRBJ1-1; no clear D gene. Germline loops: CDR1 MNHNS, CDR2 SASEGT. The CDR3 has 13 amino acids. Trimming removed 7 bases at V and 3 bases at J, with 12 bases between. CDR3 DNA sequence: TGTGCCAGCAAAACTCGACGGTACACTGAAGCTTTCTTT. The encoded protein is CASKTRRYTEAFF.

Remarks on this clonotype: This may stem from a read error, because a much larger clone lies one nucleotide away. The CDR3 end shows no conserved phenylalanine or tryptophan, and so a read error is likely. This chain links TRBV28 with TRBJ2-2; TRBD1 is a possible D gene (6 bases). This CDR3 is 14 amino acids long. Trimming stripped 5 bases from V and 5 bases from J, with 12 bases between. Per germline, CDR1 MDHEN and CDR2 SYDVKM. CDR3 DNA: TGTGCCAGCAGTACAACGGACAGAACCGGGGAGCTGTTTCTT. It is translated as CASSTTDRTGELFL.

The chain carries TRBV12-3 or TRBV12-4 and TRBJ1-1, with TRBD1 as a possible D gene (6 bases). V was pared by 5 bases and J by 3 bases, with 13 bases between. The CDR3 extends over 14 amino acids. CDR3 in DNA: TGTGCCAGCAGTCGGGGGCCAGGGGACACTGAAGCTTTCTTT. Protein: CASSRGPGDTEAFF.

A remark on this clonotype: Given a much more abundant clone one base away, this may be a read error. The chain uses TRBV13 and TRBJ2-7; D gene ambiguous. Germline V lookup: CDR1 PRHDT, CDR2 FYEKMQ (reference sequence). The CDR3 runs to 14 residues. V was trimmed by 1 base and J by 2 bases, leaving 9 bases between them. The CDR3 coding sequence is TGTGCCAGCAGCTTAGAAAGCAGGCCCTACGAGCAGTACTTC. The encoded protein is CASSLESRPYEQYF.